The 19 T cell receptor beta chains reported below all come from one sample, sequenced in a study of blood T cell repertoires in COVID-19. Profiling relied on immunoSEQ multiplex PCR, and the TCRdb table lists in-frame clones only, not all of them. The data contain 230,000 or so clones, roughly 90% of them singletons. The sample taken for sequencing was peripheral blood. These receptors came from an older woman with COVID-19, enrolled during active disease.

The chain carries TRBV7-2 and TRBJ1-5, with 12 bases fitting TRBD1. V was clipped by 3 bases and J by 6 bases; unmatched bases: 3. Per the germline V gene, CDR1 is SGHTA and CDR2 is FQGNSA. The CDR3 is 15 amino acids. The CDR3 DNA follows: TGTGCCAGCAGCTTGGGACAGGGGGCGCGTCAGCCCCAGCATTTT. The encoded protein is CASSLGQGARQPQHF. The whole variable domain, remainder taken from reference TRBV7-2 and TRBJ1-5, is GAGVSQSPSNKVTEKGKDVELRCDPISGHTALYWYRQSLGQGLEFLIYFQGNSAPDKSGLPSDRFSAERTGGSVSTLTIQRTQQEDSAVYLCASSLGQGARQPQHFGDGTRLSIL.

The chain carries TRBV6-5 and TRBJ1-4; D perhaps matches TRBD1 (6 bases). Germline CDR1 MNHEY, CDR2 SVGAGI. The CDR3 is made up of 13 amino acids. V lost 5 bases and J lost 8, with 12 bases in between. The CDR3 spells CASSRARGEKLFF. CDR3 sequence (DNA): TGTGCCAGCAGTCGTGCGAGGGGGGAAAAACTGTTTTTT.

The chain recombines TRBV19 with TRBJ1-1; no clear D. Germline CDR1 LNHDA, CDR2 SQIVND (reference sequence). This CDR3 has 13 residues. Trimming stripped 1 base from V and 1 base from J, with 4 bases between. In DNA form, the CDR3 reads TGTGCCAGTAGTATAGTTCAGAACACTGAAGCTTTCTTT. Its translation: CASSIVQNTEAFF.

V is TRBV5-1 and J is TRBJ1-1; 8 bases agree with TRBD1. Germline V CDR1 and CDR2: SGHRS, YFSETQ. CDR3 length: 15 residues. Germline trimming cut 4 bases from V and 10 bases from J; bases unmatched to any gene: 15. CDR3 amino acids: CASSPDTQGAMGAFF. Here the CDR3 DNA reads TGCGCCAGCAGCCCGGATACTCAGGGGGCGATGGGAGCTTTCTTT.

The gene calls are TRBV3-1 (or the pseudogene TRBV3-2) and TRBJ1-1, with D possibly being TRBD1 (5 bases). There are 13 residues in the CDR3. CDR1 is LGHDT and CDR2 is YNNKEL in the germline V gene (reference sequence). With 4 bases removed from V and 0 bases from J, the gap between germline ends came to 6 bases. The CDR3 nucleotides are TGTGCCAGCAGCCGACAGCTGAACACTGAAGCTTTCTTT. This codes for CASSRQLNTEAFF.

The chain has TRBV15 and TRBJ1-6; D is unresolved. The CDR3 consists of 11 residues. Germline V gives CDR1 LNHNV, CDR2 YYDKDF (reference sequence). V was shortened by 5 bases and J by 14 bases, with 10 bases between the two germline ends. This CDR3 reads CATSGFGALHF. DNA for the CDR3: TGTGCCACCAGCGGCTTCGGGGCCCTCCACTTT.

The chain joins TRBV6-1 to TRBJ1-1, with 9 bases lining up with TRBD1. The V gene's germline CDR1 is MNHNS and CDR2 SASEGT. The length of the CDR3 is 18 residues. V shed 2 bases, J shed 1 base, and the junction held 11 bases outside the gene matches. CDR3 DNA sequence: TGTGCCAGCAGTGAAACACTGGACAGGGGCAGAAAGAACACTGAAGCTTTCTTT. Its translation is CASSETLDRGRKNTEAFF.

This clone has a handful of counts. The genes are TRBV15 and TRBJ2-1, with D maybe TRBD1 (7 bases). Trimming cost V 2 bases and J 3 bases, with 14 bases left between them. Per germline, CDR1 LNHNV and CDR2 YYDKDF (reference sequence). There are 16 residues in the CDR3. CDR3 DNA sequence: TGTGCCACCAGCAGACCGTACAGGGGAGGCTACAATGAGCAGTTCTTC. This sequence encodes CATSRPYRGGYNEQFF.

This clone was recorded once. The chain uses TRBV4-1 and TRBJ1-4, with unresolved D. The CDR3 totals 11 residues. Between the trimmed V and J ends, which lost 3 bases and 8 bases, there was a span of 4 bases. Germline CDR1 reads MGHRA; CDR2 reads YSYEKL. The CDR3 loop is CASSHLEKLFF. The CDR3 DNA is TGCGCCAGCAGCCACCTCGAAAAACTGTTTTTT.

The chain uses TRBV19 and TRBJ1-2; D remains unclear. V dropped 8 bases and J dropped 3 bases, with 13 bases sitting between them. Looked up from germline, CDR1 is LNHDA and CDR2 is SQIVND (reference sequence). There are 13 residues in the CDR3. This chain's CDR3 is CASREGRDYGYTF. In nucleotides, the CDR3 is TGTGCCAGTCGTGAGGGTAGGGACTATGGCTACACCTTC.

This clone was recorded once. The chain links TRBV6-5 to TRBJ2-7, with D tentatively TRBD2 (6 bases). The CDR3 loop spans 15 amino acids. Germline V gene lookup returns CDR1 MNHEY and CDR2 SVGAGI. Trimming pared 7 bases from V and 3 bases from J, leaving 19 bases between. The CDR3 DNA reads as TGTGCCAGCACTCAGCGGGCCGGAGGGGTCTACGAGCAGTACTTC. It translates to CASTQRAGGVYEQYF.

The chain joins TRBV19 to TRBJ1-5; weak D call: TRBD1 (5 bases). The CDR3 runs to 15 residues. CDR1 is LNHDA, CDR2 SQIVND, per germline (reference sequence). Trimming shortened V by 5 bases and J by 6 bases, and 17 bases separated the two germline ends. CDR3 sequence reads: CASSPQPGGTQPQHF. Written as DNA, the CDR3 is TGTGCCAGTAGTCCTCAGCCCGGGGGAACTCAGCCCCAGCATTTT.

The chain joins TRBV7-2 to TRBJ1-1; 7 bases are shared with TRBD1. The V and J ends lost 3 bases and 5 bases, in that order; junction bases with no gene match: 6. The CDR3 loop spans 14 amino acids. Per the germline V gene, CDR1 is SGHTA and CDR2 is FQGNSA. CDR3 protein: CASSLGDRVTEAFF. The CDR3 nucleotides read TGTGCCAGCAGCTTGGGAGACAGGGTGACTGAAGCTTTCTTT.

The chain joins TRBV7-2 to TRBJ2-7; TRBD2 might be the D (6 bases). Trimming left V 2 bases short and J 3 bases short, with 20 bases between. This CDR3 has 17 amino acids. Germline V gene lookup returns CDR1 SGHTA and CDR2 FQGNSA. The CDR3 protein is CASSLRRITGLDYEQYF. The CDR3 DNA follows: TGTGCCAGCAGCTTACGAAGAATAACGGGACTGGACTACGAGCAGTACTTC.

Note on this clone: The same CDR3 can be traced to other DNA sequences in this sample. The CDR3 DNA reads TGCGCCAGCAGCCTGCAGGGTTACGAGCAGTACTTC. This encodes CASSLQGYEQYF. The chain couples TRBV5-1 to TRBJ2-7, with D possibly being TRBD1 (5 bases). Germline CDR1 reads SGHRS; CDR2 reads YFSETQ. The CDR3 is 12 amino acids. V was pared by 4 bases and J by 4 bases, with 9 bases between.

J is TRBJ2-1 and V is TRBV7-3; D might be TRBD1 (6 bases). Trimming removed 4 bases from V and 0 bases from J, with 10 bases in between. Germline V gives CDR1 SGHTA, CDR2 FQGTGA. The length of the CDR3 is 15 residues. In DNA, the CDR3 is TGTGCCAGCAGCTCCGGGACAAGCTCCTACAATGAGCAGTTCTTC. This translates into CASSSGTSSYNEQFF.

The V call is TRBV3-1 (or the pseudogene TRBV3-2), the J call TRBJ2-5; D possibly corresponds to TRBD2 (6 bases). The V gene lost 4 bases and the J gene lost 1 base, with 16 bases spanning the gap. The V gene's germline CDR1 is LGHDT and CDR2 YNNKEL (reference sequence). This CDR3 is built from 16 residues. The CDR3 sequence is CASSLPGPEGQETQYF. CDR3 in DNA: TGTGCCAGCAGCCTGCCCGGACCGGAGGGCCAAGAGACCCAGTACTTC.

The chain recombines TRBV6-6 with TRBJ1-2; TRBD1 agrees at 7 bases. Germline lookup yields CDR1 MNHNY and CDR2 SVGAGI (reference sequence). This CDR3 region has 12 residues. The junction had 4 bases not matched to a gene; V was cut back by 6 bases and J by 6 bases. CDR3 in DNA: TGTGCCAGCAGGAGACAGGGAGATGGCTACACCTTC. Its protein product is CASRRQGDGYTF.

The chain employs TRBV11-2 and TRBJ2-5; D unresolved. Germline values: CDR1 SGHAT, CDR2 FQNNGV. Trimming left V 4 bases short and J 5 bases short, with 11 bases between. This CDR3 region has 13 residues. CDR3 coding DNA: TGTGCCAGCAGCTCCCACCCCGCGGAGACCCAGTACTTC. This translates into CASSSHPAETQYF. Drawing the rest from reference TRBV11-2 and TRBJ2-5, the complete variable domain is EAGVAQSPRYKIIEKRQSVAFWCNPISGHATLYWYQQILGQGPKLLIQFQNNGVVDDSQLPKDRFSAERLKGVDSTLKIQPAKLEDSAVYLCASSSHPAETQYFGPGTRLLVL.